This entry is about one T cell receptor (beta chain). The sample originates from a study of blood T cell repertoires in COVID-19. Per the authors' pipeline: Amplification of reference gene primers was used by the study to estimate nucleated cell counts. This table comes from immunoSEQ multiplex PCR, and its TCRdb copy is limited to in-frame clones, with some not included. The V and J calls and clone size were taken over from that table, and D and trimming were inferred from the DNA. Altogether some 300,000 clones are present, roughly 89% being singletons, with the ten largest covering 2.5% to 3.5%. The V end was cut by 7 bases, the J end by 1 base, with 19 bases between. Germline V gene sequence: CDR1 MDHEN, CDR2 SYDVKM. This CDR3 has 16 amino acids.

The source is a woman between 50 and 59 years old who had been exposed to COVID-19. The sample taken for sequencing was PBMCs or T cells enriched from blood (not recorded which). This chain connects TRBV28 to TRBJ1-1; a possible D gene is TRBD1 (6 bases). DNA of the CDR3: TGTGCCAGCACCTCTCAGCTGGGCAGGGGGAACACTGAAGCTTTCTTT. Translating it yields CASTSQLGRGNTEAFF.